This T cell receptor beta chain was captured by sequencing in a study of blood T cell repertoires in COVID-19. As for the study in general: Material from acute and convalescent COVID-19 was sourced from the United States, Italy and Spain. Sample material is recorded as cDNA or gDNA derived from T cells, B-cell-depleted T cells, or PBMCs.

The CDR3 runs to 21 residues. Germline V gives CDR1 SGDLS, CDR2 YYNGEE. Trimming cost V 4 bases and J 4 bases; bases outside gene matches: 19. Authors' methods: Using reference gene primer amplification, nucleated cell counts were estimated. Data came from immunoSEQ multiplex PCR; TCRdb stores just in-frame clones and leaves some out. That table supplies the V and J calls and clone size; D and trimming were determined from the DNA. The table records tens of thousands of clones, 84% of them present only once. The chain links TRBV9 to TRBJ2-3, with TRBD2 matching over 15 bases. This TCR was recovered from a man between 50 and 59 years old with acute or convalescent COVID-19. What was sequenced was peripheral blood. CDR3 bases: TGTGCCAGCAGCCCCACGCCGAGAGGTCCGGGACTAGCGGGAGGCCCAGATACGCAGTATTTT. This codes for CASSPTPRGPGLAGGPDTQYF.